The subject of this entry is one T cell receptor beta chain. Its target is unknown. The sample belongs to a study of cytomegalovirus exposure and HLA in healthy donors. Across the study: For the approximately 360 genotyped donors, more than 80% fell within the Caucasian-associated ancestry cluster.

The germline V and J ends were trimmed by 2 bases and 0 bases, with 8 bases remaining between them. The CDR3 is 14 amino acids. From germline, CDR1 is SGHNT and CDR2 YYREEE (reference sequence). PCR used 60 Vbeta primers and 13 Jbeta primers. The assay was immunoSEQ multiplex PCR, and TCRdb's table has in-frame clones only and misses some. This table holds 200,000 to 250,000 clones. Study findings and constraints: In the analysis, some V segments, TRBV6-2 and TRBV6-3 included, were excluded as indistinguishable.

The sample comprised PBMCs. The rearrangement uses TRBV5-4 and TRBJ1-1; tentatively, D is TRBD1 (6 bases). This sequence originates from a woman younger than 45 in good health and CMV-seropositive. The DNA of the CDR3 is TGTGCCAGCAGCTTAAGGGGGATGAACACTGAAGCTTTCTTT. It codes for CASSLRGMNTEAFF.